This T cell receptor beta chain was observed in a study of blood T cell repertoires in COVID-19. Study-wide context: Donors in the United States, Italy and Spain gave samples during acute or convalescent COVID-19.

Germline V gene sequence: CDR1 KGHSH, CDR2 LQKENI. This CDR3 is 15 amino acids long. V was pared by 3 bases and J by 6 bases, with 8 bases of the junction left unmatched. Some clones are missing from TCRdb's copy, which holds only in-frame ones; the method was immunoSEQ multiplex PCR. The repertoire consists of 15,000 to 20,000 clones, with 70% to 85% occurring once and the leading ten covering around 5.6%. This clone appeared a single time. Sequenced sample: peripheral blood. The chain has TRBV18 and TRBJ1-5; 7 positions match TRBD1. The sequence derives from a human donor in a cohort sampled during active COVID-19. The CDR3 sequence is CASSPSTGAAQPQHF. Here the CDR3 DNA reads TGTGCCAGCTCACCGTCAACAGGGGCGGCTCAGCCCCAGCATTTT. The full variable domain, with the rest looked up from reference TRBV18 and TRBJ1-5, is NAGVMQNPRHLVRRRGQEARLRCSPMKGHSHVYWYRQLPEEGLKFMVYLQKENIIDESGMPKERFSAEFPKEGPSILRIQQVVRGDSAAYFCASSPSTGAAQPQHFGDGTRLSIL.